The 5 T cell receptor beta chains reported below all come from one sample, sequenced in a study of neoadjuvant nivolumab and ipilimumab in lung cancer. Using immunoSEQ multiplex PCR, the repertoire was profiled, and TCRdb retains in-frame clones only, with some absent. Of some 2,500 clones in the sample, approximately 85% were seen once. Sequencing used tumor tissue, obtained before neoadjuvant nivolumab, alone or with ipilimumab. These receptors were collected from an adult with non-small cell lung cancer.

This chain uses TRBV19 with TRBJ1-3; D is perhaps TRBD1 (5 bases). V was clipped by 3 bases and J by 1 base, with 13 bases between them. From germline, CDR1 is LNHDA and CDR2 SQIVND (reference sequence). The CDR3 extends over 16 amino acids. DNA for the CDR3: TGTGCCAGTAGTATGATGACAGTTCGATCTGGAAACACCATATATTTT. Translation gives CASSMMTVRSGNTIYF. Variable domain in full (rest from reference TRBV19 and TRBJ1-3): DGGITQSPKYLFRKEGQNVTLSCEQNLNHDAMYWYRQDPGQGLRLIYYSQIVNDFQKGDIAEGYSVSREKKESFPLTVTSAQKNPTAFYLCASSMMTVRSGNTIYFGEGSWLTVV.

This sequence joins TRBV5-6 and TRBJ2-5, with D unclear. Deletions cut 0 bases from V and 2 bases from J, with 11 bases between. The germline V gene has CDR1 SGHDT and CDR2 YYEEEE. The CDR3 consists of 15 residues. The chain's CDR3 is CASSLGFAKQETQYF. The CDR3, as DNA: TGTGCCAGCAGCTTGGGCTTTGCGAAACAAGAGACCCAGTACTTC.

In this sample, this clone turned up once. Other DNA variants within this sample encode the same CDR3. The chain uses TRBV18 and TRBJ2-5; D not certain. CDR1 is KGHSH and CDR2 is LQKENI in the germline V gene. V lost 0 bases, J lost 4 bases, and 6 bases lay in between. This CDR3 comprises 13 residues. The CDR3 DNA is TGTGCCAGCTCACCACCCAGCACAGAGACCCAGTACTTC. This sequence encodes CASSPPSTETQYF.

V usage is TRBV7-9 and J usage is TRBJ2-2; D may be TRBD1 or TRBD2 (5 bases each). The CDR3 totals 16 residues. Between the trimmed V and J ends, which lost 3 bases and 6 bases, there was a span of 17 bases. CDR1 SEHNR and CDR2 FQNEAQ come from the germline V gene (reference sequence). The DNA of the CDR3 is TGTGCCAGCAGCTTCCTAAGAGGGGCTTCGGCCGGGGAGCTGTTTTTT. Translating gives CASSFLRGASAGELFF.

This rearrangement joins TRBV7-8 to TRBJ1-2; D is ambiguous. Germline loops: CDR1 SGHVS, CDR2 FQNEAQ. V gave up 5 bases and J gave up 0 bases, with 7 bases separating them. The CDR3 covers 13 residues. The CDR3 reads CASSPLPNYGYTF. Written as DNA, the CDR3 is TGTGCCAGCAGCCCACTTCCTAACTATGGCTACACCTTC.